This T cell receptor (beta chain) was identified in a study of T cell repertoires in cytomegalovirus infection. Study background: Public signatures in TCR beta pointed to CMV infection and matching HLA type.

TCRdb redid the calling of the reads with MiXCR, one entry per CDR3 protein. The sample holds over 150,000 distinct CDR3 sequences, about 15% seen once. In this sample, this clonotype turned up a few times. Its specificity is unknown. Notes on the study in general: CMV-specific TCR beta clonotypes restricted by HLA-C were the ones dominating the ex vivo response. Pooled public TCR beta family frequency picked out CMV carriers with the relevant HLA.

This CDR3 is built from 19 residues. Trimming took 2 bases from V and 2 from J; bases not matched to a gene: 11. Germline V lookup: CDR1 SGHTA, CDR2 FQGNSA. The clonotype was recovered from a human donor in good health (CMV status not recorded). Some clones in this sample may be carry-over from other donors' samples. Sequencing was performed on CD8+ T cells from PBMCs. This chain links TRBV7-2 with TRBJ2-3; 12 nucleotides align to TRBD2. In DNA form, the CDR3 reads TGTGCCAGCAGCTTACGACTAGGCCTAGCGGGGGGGGTCACAGATACGCAGTATTTT. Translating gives CASSLRLGLAGGVTDTQYF.